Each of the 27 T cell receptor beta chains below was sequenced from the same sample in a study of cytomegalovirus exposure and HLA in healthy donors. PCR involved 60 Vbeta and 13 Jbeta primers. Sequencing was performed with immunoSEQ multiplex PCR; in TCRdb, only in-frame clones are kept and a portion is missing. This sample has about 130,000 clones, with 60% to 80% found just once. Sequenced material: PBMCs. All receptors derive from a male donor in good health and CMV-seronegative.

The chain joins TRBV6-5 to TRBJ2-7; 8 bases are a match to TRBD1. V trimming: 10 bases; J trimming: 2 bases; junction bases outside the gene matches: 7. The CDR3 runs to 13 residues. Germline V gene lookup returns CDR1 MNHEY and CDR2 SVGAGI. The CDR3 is CATRPQGAYEQYF. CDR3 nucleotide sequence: TGTGCCACCCGCCCACAGGGGGCCTACGAGCAGTACTTC.

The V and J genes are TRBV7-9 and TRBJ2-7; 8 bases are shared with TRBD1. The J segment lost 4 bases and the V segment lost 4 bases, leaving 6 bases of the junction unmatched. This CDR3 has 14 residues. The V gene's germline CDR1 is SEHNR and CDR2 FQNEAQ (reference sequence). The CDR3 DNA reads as TGTGCCAGCAGCTCATGGACAGGGCTGTACGAGCAGTACTTC. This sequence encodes CASSSWTGLYEQYF.

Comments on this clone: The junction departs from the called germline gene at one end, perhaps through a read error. In DNA form, the CDR3 reads TGTTCCAGCAGCCTCCCCGCGACAGGGAGATCCACAGATACGCAGTATTTT. This encodes CSSSLPATGRSTDTQYF. The chain couples TRBV7-9 to TRBJ2-3, with 7 bases aligning to TRBD1. The CDR3 contains 17 residues. Germline V gene lookup returns CDR1 SEHNR and CDR2 FQNEAQ (reference sequence).

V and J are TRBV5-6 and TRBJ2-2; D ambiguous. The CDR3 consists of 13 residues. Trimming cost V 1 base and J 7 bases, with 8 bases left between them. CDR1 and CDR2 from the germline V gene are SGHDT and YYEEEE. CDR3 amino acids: CASSLWPVGELFF. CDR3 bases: TGTGCCAGCAGCTTGTGGCCAGTCGGGGAGCTGTTTTTT.

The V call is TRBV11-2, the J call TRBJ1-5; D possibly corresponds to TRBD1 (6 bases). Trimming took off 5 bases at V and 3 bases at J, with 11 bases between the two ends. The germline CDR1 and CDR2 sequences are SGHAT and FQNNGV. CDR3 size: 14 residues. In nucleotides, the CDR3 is TGTGCCAGCAGCCCAGACAGGTACAATCAGCCCCAGCATTTT. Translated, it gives CASSPDRYNQPQHF.

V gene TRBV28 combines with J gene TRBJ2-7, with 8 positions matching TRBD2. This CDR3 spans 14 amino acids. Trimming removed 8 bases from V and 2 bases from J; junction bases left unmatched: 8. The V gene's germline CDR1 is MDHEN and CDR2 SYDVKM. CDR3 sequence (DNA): TGTGCCAGCCGAAGAGTAGCGGGGCCCTACGAGCAGTACTTC. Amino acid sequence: CASRRVAGPYEQYF. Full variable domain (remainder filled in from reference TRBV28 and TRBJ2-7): DVKVTQSSRYLVKRTGEKVFLECVQDMDHENMFWYRQDPGLGLRLIYFSYDVKMKEKGDIPEGYSVSREKKERFSLILESASTNQTSMYLCASRRVAGPYEQYFGPGTRLTVT.

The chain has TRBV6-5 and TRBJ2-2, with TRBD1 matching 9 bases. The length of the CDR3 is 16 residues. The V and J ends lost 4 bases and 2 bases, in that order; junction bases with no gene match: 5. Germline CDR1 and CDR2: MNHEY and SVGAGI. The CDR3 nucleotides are TGTGCCAGCAGTTTTGGACAGGGGATCAACACCGGGGAGCTGTTTTTT. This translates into CASSFGQGINTGELFF.

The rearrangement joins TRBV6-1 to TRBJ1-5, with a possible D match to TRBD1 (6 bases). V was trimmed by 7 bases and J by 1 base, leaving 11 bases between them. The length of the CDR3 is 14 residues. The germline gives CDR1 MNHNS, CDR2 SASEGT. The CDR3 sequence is CASTPTGSNQPQHF. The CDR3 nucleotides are TGTGCCAGCACCCCAACAGGGAGCAATCAGCCCCAGCATTTT.

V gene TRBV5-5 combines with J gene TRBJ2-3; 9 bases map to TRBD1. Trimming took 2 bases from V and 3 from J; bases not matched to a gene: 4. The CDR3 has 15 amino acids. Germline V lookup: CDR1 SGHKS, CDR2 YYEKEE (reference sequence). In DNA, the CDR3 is TGTGCCAGCAGCTTCAGGGACAGGGAGACAGATACGCAGTATTTT. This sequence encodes CASSFRDRETDTQYF.

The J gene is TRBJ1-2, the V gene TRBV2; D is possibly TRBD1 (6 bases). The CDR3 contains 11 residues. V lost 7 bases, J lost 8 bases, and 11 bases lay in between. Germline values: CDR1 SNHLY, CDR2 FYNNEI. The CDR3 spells CASKGVVGYTF. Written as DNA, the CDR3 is TGTGCCAGCAAGGGGGTAGTGGGCTACACCTTC.

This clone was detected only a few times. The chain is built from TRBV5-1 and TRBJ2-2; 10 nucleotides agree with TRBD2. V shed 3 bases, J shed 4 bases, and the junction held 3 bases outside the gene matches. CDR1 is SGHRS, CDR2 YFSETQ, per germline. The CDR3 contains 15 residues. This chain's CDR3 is CASSSSGGSTGELFF. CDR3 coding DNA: TGCGCCAGCAGCTCTAGCGGGGGCAGCACCGGGGAGCTGTTTTTT.

The CDR3 sequence is CARQYLKQGPNQPQHF. The CDR3 DNA sequence: TGTGCCAGGCAATATTTAAAACAGGGACCAAATCAGCCCCAGCATTTT. V is TRBV11-3 and J is TRBJ1-5, with TRBD1 as a possible D gene (6 bases). Per the germline V gene, CDR1 is SGHNT and CDR2 is YENEEA. The CDR3 extends over 16 amino acids. Trimming took off 9 bases at V and 4 bases at J, with 22 bases between the two ends.

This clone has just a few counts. CDR3 in amino acids: CASSSSRGGRETQYF. In nucleotides, the CDR3 is TGCGCCAGCAGCTCCTCGAGGGGGGGCCGGGAGACCCAGTACTTC. The V gene is TRBV5-1, the J gene TRBJ2-5, with TRBD2 as a possible D gene (7 bases). Germline V lookup: CDR1 SGHRS, CDR2 YFSETQ. The CDR3 is 15 residues long. Between the trimmed V and J ends, which lost 3 bases and 5 bases, there was a span of 17 bases. Full variable domain (outside the CDR3, taken from reference TRBV5-1 and TRBJ2-5): KAGVTQTPRYLIKTRGQQVTLSCSPISGHRSVSWYQQTPGQGLQFLFEYFSETQRNKGNFPGRFSGRQFSNSRSEMNVSTLELGDSALYLCASSSSRGGRETQYFGPGTRLLVL.

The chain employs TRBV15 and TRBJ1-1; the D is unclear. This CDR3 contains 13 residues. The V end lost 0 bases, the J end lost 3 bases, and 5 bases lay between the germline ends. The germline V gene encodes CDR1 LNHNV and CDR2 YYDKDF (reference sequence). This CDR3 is CATSRDPYTEAFF. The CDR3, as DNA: TGTGCCACCAGCAGAGATCCGTACACTGAAGCTTTCTTT.

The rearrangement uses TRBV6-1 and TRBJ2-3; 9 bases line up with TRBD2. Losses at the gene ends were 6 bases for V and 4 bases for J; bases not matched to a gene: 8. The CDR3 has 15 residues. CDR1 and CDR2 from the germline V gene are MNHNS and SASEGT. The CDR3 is CASRSGTSGPDTQYF. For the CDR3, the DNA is TGTGCCAGCAGAAGCGGAACTAGCGGGCCAGATACGCAGTATTTT.

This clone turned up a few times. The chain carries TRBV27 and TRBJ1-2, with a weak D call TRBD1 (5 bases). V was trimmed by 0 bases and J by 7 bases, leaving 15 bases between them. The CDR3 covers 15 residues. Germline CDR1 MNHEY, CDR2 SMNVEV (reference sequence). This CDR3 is CASSLSQGSLSGYTF. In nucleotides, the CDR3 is TGTGCCAGCAGTTTATCTCAGGGTTCTTTGAGTGGCTACACCTTC.

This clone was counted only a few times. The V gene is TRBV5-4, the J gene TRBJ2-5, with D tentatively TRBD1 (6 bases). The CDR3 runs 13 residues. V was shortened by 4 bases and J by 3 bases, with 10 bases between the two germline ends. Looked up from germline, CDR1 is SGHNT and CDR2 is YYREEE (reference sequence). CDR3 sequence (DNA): TGTGCCAGCAGCCCGAACAGGGAAGAGACCCAGTACTTC. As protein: CASSPNREETQYF.

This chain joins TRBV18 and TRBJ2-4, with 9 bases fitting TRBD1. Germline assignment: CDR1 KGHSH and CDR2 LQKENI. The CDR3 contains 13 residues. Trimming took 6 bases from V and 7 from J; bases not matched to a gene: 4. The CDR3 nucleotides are TGTGCCAGCTCTCTTGGGACAGGGAACATTCAGTACTTC. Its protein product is CASSLGTGNIQYF.

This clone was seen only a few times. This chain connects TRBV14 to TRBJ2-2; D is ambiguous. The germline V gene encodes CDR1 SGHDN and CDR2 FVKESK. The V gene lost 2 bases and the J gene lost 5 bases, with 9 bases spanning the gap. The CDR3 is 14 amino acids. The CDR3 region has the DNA TGTGCCAGCAGCCAACGACACAGAACCGGGGAGCTGTTTTTT. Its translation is CASSQRHRTGELFF.

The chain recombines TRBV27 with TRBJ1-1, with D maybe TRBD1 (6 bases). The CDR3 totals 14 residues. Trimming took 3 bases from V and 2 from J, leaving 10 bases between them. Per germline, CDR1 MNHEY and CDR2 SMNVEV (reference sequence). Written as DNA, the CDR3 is TGTGCCAGCAGTTTGGGACAAGTTAACACTGAAGCTTTCTTT. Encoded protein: CASSLGQVNTEAFF.

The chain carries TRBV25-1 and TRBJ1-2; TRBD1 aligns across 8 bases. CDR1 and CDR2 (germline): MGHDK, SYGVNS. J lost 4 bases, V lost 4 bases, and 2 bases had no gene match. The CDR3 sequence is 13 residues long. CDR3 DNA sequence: TGTGCCAGCAGTGTGGACAGGGCCTATGGCTACACCTTC. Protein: CASSVDRAYGYTF.

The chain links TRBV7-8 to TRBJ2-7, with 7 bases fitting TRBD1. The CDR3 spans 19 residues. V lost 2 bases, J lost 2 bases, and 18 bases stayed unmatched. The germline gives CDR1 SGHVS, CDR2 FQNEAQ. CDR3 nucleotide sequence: TGTGCCAGCAGCTTAAATCGCGGCCAAGGGGGCCTAAAACCCTACGAGCAGTACTTC. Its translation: CASSLNRGQGGLKPYEQYF.

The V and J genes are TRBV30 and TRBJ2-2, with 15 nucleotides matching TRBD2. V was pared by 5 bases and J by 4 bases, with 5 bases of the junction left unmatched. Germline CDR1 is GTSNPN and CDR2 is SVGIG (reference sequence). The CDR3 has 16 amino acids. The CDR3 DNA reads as TGTGCCTGGGGACTAGCGGGGGGGCCCGGCACCGGGGAGCTGTTTTTT. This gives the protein CAWGLAGGPGTGELFF.

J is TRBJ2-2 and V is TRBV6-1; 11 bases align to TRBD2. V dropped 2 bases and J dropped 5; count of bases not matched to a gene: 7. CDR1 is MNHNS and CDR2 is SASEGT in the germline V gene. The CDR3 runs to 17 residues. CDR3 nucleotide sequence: TGTGCCAGCAGTGAACGAAGGCTAGCGGGAGGAACCGGGGAGCTGTTTTTT. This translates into CASSERRLAGGTGELFF.

The CDR3 reads CSVDRGNYGYTF. In nucleotides, the CDR3 is TGCAGCGTCGACAGGGGTAACTATGGCTACACCTTC. The chain joins TRBV29-1 to TRBJ1-2; 8 nucleotides agree with TRBD1. Trimming removed 6 bases from V and 1 base from J; junction bases left unmatched: 1. Germline lookup yields CDR1 SQVTM and CDR2 ANQGSEA. This CDR3 is 12 amino acids long.

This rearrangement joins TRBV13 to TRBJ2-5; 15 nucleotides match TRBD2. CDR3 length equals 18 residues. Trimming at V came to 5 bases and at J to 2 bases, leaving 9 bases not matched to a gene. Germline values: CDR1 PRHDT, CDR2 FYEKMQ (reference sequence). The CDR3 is CASSPWTSGREVQETQYF. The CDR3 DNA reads TGTGCCAGCAGCCCTTGGACTAGCGGGAGGGAGGTACAAGAGACCCAGTACTTC.

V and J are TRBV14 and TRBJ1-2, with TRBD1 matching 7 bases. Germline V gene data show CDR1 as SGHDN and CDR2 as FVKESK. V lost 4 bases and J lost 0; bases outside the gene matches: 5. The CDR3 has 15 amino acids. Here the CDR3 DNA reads TGTGCCAGCAGCCGCATCGGACAGGCTAACTATGGCTACACCTTC. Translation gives CASSRIGQANYGYTF.